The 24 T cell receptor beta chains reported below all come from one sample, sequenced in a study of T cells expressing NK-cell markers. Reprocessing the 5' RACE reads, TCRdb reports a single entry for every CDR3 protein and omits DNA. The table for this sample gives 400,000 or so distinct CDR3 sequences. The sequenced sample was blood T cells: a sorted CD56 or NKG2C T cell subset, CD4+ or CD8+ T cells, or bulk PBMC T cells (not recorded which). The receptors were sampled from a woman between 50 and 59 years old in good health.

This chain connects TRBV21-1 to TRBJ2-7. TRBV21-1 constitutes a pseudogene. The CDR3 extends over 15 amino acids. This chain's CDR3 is CASSLVELKTYEQYF.

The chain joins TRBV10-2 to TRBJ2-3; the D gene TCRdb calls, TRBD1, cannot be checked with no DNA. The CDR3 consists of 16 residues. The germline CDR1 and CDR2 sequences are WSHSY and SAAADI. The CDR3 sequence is CASSLRDTYSTDTQYF.

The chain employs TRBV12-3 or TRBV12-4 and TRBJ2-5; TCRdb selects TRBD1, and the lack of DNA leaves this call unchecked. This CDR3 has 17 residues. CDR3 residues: CASSFARGQGTSETQYF.

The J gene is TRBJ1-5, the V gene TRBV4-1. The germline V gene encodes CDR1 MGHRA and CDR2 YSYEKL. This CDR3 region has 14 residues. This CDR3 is CASSQDPGTEPQHF.

This CDR3 reads CASSGQGNEQFF. This rearrangement joins TRBV27 to TRBJ2-1; TCRdb names TRBD1, which stays unverified in the absence of DNA. The germline V gene encodes CDR1 MNHEY and CDR2 SMNVEV (reference sequence). The CDR3 runs to 12 residues.

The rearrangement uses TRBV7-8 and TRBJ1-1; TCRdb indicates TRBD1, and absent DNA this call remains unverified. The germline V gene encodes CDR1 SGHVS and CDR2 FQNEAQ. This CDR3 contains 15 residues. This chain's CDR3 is CASSLNRAWNTEAFF.

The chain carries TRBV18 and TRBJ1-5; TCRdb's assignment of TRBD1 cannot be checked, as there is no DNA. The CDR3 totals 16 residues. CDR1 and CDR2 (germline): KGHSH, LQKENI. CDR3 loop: CASSPGTGQLNQPQHF.

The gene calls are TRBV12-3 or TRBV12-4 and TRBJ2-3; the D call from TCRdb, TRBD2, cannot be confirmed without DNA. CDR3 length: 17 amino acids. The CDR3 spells CASSFNGLAGVTDTQYF.

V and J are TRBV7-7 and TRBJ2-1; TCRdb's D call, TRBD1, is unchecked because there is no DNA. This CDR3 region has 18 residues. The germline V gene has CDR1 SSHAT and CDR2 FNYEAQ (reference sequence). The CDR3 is CASSLEPFPGSSYNEQFF.

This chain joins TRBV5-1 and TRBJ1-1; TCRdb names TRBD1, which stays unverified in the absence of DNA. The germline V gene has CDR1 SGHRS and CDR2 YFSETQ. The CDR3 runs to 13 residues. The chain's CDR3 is CASSLDALTEAFF. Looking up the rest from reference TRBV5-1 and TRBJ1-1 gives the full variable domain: KAGVTQTPRYLIKTRGQQVTLSCSPISGHRSVSWYQQTPGQGLQFLFEYFSETQRNKGNFPGRFSGRQFSNSRSEMNVSTLELGDSALYLCASSLDALTEAFFGQGTRLTVV.

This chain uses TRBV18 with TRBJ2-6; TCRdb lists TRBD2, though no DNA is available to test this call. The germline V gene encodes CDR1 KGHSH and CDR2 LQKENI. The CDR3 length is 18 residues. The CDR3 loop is CASSRSAGRVAGANVLTF.

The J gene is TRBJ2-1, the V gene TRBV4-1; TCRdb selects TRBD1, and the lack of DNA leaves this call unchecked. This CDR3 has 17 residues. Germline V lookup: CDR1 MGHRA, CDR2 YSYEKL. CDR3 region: CASSPQGGAHPYNEQFF.

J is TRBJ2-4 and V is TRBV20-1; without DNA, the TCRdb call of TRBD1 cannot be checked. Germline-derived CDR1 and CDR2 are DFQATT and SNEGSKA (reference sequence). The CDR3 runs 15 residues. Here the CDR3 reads CSARDSGGAKNIQYF.

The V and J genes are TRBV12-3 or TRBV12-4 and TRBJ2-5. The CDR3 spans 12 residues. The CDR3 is CASSKVQETQYF.

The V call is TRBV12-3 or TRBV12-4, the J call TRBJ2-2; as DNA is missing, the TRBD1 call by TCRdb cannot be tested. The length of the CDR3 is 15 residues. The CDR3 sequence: CASSPPPGATGELFF.

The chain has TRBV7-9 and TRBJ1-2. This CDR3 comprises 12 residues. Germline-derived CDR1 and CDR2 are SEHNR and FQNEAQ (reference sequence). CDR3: CASSSFGDGYTF.

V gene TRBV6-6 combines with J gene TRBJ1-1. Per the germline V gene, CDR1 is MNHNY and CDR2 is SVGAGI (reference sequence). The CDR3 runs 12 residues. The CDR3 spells CASSLAGFETFF.

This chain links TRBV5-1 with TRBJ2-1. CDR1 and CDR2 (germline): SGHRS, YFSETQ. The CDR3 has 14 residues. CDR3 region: CASRSEGPPNEQFF.

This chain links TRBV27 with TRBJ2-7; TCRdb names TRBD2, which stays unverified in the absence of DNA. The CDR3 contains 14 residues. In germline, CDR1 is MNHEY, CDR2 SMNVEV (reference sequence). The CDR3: CASSGLAGSYEQYF.

The CDR3 spells CASRSPDTYEQYF. V and J are TRBV2 and TRBJ2-7; the D call of TRBD1 rests on TCRdb alone, since no DNA is present to check it. Germline V CDR1 and CDR2: SNHLY, FYNNEI. This CDR3 spans 13 amino acids.

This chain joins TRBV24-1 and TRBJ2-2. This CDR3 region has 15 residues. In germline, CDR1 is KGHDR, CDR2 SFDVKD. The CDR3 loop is CATSDRNRDTGELFF.

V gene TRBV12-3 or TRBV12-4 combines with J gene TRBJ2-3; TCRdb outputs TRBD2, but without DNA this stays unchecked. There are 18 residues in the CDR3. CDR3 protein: CASSFRLAGGPRTDTQYF.

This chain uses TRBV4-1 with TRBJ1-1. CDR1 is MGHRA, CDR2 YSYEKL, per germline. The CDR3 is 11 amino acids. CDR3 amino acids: CASTKTAEAFF.

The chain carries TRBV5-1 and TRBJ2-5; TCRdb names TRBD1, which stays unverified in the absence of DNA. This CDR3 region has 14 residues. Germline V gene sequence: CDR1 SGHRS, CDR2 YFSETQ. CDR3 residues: CASTLGTYQETQYF.